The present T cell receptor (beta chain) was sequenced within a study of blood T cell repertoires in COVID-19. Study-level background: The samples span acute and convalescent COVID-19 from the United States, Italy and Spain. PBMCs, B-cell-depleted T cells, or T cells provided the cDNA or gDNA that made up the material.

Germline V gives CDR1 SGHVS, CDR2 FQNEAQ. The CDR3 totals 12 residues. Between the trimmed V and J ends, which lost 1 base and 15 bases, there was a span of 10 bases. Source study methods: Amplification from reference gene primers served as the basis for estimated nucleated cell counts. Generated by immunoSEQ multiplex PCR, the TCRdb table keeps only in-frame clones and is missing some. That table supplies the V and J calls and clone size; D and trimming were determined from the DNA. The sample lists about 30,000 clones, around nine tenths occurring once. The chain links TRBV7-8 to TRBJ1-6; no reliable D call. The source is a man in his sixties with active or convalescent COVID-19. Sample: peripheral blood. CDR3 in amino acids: CASSLDRGLLHF. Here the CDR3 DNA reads TGTGCCAGCAGCTTAGATCGGGGTCTCCTCCACTTT.